The rows below give T cell receptor beta chains drawn from one sample of a study of cytomegalovirus exposure and HLA in healthy donors. The method was immunoSEQ multiplex PCR; TCRdb's version includes in-frame clones alone and lacks a portion of them. The profile covers about 82,000 clones, with roughly four fifths appearing a single time and 13% taken by the ten largest. The sequenced sample was PBMCs. These receptors all stem from a human donor in good health. The conserved cysteine and the conserved F or W are not part of the CDR3 here. Fields, in order: CDR3 protein, clone size, V gene. The listing skips clone size in some rows; elsewhere it reads once, few, many or a size class.

CDR3aa: ASSGETGVNTEAF
abundance: -
v_gene: TRBV5-1

CDR3aa: ASSDSGQSQPQN
abundance: -
v_gene: TRBV10-2

CDR3aa: ASSMWGFGQF
abundance: -
v_gene: TRBV19

CDR3aa: ASSLGQGGYGYT
abundance: -
v_gene: TRBV7-2

CDR3aa: ASTPGRGDGQPQH
abundance: once
v_gene: TRBV19

CDR3aa: ASSVAPAGARQETQY
abundance: once
v_gene: TRBV9

CDR3aa: ASSPRSLGFEKLF
abundance: -
v_gene: TRBV7-2

CDR3aa: ASSLIQSNSPLH
abundance: -
v_gene: TRBV5-1

CDR3aa: AWSATGLSSYNEQF
abundance: few
v_gene: TRBV30

CDR3aa: ASSPPQGMNTEAF
abundance: -
v_gene: TRBV18